This entry describes one T cell receptor (beta chain). Data came from immunoSEQ multiplex PCR; TCRdb stores just in-frame clones and leaves some out. The table includes 100,000 to 150,000 clones, about 88% detected once. These data come from a study of control samples from healthy donors and cancer patients. The germline gives CDR1 SGHVS, CDR2 FNYEAQ. CDR3 length equals 15 residues. Trimming at V came to 5 bases and at J to 4 bases, leaving 6 bases not matched to a gene. The origin of this receptor is a man aged 50 to 59 in good health. Source material: blood. The chain combines TRBV7-6 with TRBJ1-1, with TRBD1 matching over 11 bases. In DNA form, the CDR3 reads TGTGCCAGCAGCCCAGGACAGGGGGCAGGCACTGAAGCTTTCTTT. This codes for CASSPGQGAGTEAFF.